A single sample is the source of the 11 T cell receptor beta chains below, sequenced in a study of tumor-infiltrating lymphocytes in primary liver carcinoma (dated by TCRdb to about 2017). Without any cell sorting, total RNA and DNA were co-extracted from around 18-30 mg of bulk tissue using the AllPrep DNA/RNA mini kit. For sequencing, an Illumina HiSeq 2500 was employed. A constant-region primer and ProtoScript II reverse transcriptase were used to reverse-transcribe TCRbeta-specific cDNA from 500 ng total RNA. Three nested multiplex PCR rounds, following a slightly modified ARM-PCR procedure, were used to build the TCRbeta libraries. Multiplex TRBV1-TRBV30 forward primers and a Cbeta reverse primer were used in the first two PCR rounds, each of which was run for approximately 9 cycles. Starting from the raw public reads, TCRdb applied fastp trimming at Q25, assembled clones with MiXCR and retained in-frame beta chains. Merged by CDR3 protein, the rows form single entries marked with the most common genes and DNA. In all, the sample holds tens of thousands of distinct CDR3 sequences, and under 75% of those were seen once. The top ten clonotypes cover approximately 26% of the sample.

The sample was tumor-adjacent normal liver tissue. The receptor set was obtained from a middle-aged man with primary liver carcinoma and hepatitis B virus infection.

Many counts were recorded for this clonotype. This chain links TRBV5-1 with TRBJ2-5; 10 nucleotides line up with TRBD1. This CDR3 comprises 14 residues. Germline CDR1 SGHRS, CDR2 YFSETQ. V lost 3 bases and J lost 2; bases outside the gene matches: 1. The CDR3 loop is CASSWDRGQETQYF. CDR3 nucleotides: TGCGCCAGCAGCTGGGACAGGGGTCAAGAGACCCAGTACTTC.

V usage is TRBV12-3 or TRBV12-4 and J usage is TRBJ2-7, with D perhaps being TRBD1 or TRBD2 (5 bases each). The CDR3 is 15 amino acids. V lost 3 bases and J 3 bases, leaving 15 bases between the germline ends. The CDR3 spells CASSFTGTGVYEQYF. The CDR3 DNA reads TGTGCCAGCAGTTTTACCGGGACCGGGGTCTACGAGCAGTACTTC.

Note on this clonotype: A much bigger clone sits one base away, suggesting this may be a read error. The chain is built from TRBV5-1 and TRBJ2-3, with D possibly matching TRBD2 (7 bases). CDR3 length: 15 residues. Germline V gene lookup returns CDR1 SGHRS and CDR2 YFSETQ. V was cut by 4 bases and J by 3 bases, with 15 bases left in between. The CDR3 sequence is CASSPGGRRTDTQYF. DNA for the CDR3: TGCGCCAGCAGCCCCGGGGGGCGACGGACAGATACGCAGTATTTT.

This clonotype was found a few times. A much larger clone differs by one base, so this may be a read error. The chain couples TRBV5-5 to TRBJ1-6, with no clear D. This CDR3 has 15 amino acids. Germline assignment: CDR1 SGHKS and CDR2 YYEKEE (reference sequence). The DNA for the CDR3 is TGTGCCAGCAGCTTGGGAGCTCTCTATAATTCACTCCTCCACTTT. This encodes CASSLGALYNSLLHF. Full variable domain (rest looked up from reference TRBV5-5 and TRBJ1-6): DAGVTQSPTHLIKTRGQQVTLRCSPISGHKSVSWYQQVLGQGPQFIFQYYEKEERGRGNFPDRFSARQFPNYSSELNVNALLLGDSALYLCASSLGALYNSLLHFGNGTRLTVT.

Points on this clonotype: Since the CDR3 does not end with the conserved phenylalanine or tryptophan, this likely comes from a read error. CDR3 sequence reads: CASSPLAGDYEQYL. DNA for the CDR3: TGTGCCAGCAGTCCATTAGCGGGAGACTACGAGCAGTACCTT. This chain joins TRBV28 and TRBJ2-7; 9 nucleotides line up with TRBD2. The ends lost 5 bases at V and 3 bases at J; junction bases unmatched: 5. Germline V lookup: CDR1 MDHEN, CDR2 SYDVKM. The CDR3 has 14 amino acids.

The gene calls are TRBV4-1 and TRBJ1-1; unclear D gene. V lost 6 bases and J 7 bases, leaving 21 bases between the germline ends. This CDR3 contains 15 residues. In germline, CDR1 is MGHRA, CDR2 YSYEKL. The CDR3 bases are TGCGCCAGCAGTCCCCGAGATATAAAAGGAGGTGAAGCTTTCTTT. Its translation: CASSPRDIKGGEAFF.

Many counts were recorded for this clonotype. This chain links TRBV5-4 with TRBJ2-1, with no clear D. Trimming removed 2 bases from V and 10 bases from J, with 7 bases in between. CDR1 is SGHNT and CDR2 is YYREEE in the germline V gene (reference sequence). The CDR3 contains 11 residues. CDR3 in DNA: TGTGCCAGCAGCTTTCAGGAGGAGCAGTTCTTC. Protein product: CASSFQEEQFF.

This clonotype was recorded at least ten times. The genes are TRBV29-1 and TRBJ2-5; maybe TRBD1 (6 bases). The CDR3 is 15 amino acids. Deletions cut 8 bases from V and 4 bases from J, with 23 bases between. Germline V gene lookup returns CDR1 SQVTM and CDR2 ANQGSEA. The CDR3 region is CSIEGDGPEGETQYF. DNA for the CDR3: TGCAGCATCGAGGGGGACGGTCCCGAGGGAGAGACCCAGTACTTC.

Regarding this clonotype: This sequence may be a read error, since a much larger clone differs from it by one base. This chain uses TRBV5-5 with TRBJ1-1; D gene ambiguous. This CDR3 has 15 residues. CDR1 is SGHKS, CDR2 YYEKEE, per germline (reference sequence). V lost 4 bases, J lost 3 bases, and 16 bases lay in between. CDR3 region: CASSHEGEWYTEAFF. CDR3 coding DNA: TGTGCCAGCAGCCATGAGGGTGAGTGGTACACTGAAGCTTTCTTT.

This clonotype was seen only a few times. The V and J genes are TRBV4-2 and TRBJ2-7; D remains unclear. V lost 4 bases and J 5 bases, leaving 18 bases between the germline ends. This CDR3 spans 15 amino acids. Germline V gene lookup returns CDR1 LGHNA and CDR2 YNFKEQ. Here the CDR3 reads CASSPGPGALDEQYF. The CDR3 nucleotides are TGTGCCAGCAGCCCAGGCCCAGGAGCTCTTGACGAGCAGTACTTC.

Comments on this clonotype: One base away lies a much larger clone, so this may be a sequencing read error. CDR3 bases: TGTGCCAGCAGTGACCGTGCCTACGATGAGCAGTTCTTC. Its protein is CASSDRAYDEQFF. The rearrangement joins TRBV6-4 to TRBJ2-1; D remains ambiguous. The V gene's germline CDR1 is MRHNA and CDR2 SNTAGT. The CDR3 length is 13 residues.